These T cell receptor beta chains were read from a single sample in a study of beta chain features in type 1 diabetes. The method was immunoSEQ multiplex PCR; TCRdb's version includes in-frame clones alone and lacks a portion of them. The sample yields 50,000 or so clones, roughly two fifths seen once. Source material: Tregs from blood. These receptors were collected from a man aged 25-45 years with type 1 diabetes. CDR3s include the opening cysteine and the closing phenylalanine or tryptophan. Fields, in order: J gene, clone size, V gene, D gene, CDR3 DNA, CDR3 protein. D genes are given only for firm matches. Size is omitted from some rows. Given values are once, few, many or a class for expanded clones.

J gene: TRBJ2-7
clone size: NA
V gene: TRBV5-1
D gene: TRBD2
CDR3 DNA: TGCGCCAGCAGCTCCGTCGGGAGCGGGAGGGCCTACGAGCAGTACTTC
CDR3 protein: CASSSVGSGRAYEQYF

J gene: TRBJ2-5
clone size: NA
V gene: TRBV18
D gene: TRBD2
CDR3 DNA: TGTGCCAGCTCACCCGGACTAGAAGAGACCCAGTACTTC
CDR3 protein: CASSPGLEETQYF

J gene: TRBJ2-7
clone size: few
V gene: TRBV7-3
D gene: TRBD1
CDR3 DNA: TGTGCCAGCAGCTTATTAGGGACAGGGTCCTACGAGCAGTACTTC
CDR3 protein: CASSLLGTGSYEQYF

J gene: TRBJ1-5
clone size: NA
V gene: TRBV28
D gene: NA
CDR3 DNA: TGTGCCAGCAGTTTTGGGGGGAGCAATCAGCCCCAGCATTTT
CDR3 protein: CASSFGGSNQPQHF

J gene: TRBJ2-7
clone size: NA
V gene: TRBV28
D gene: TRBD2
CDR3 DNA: TGTGCCAGCAGTTTAGCCCGGACTAGCGGGAGCCACGAGCAGTACTTC
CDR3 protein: CASSLARTSGSHEQYF

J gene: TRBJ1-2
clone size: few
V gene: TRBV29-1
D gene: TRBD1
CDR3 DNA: TGCAGCGTGGTGATAGGGTCCGGGACAGCGGATGGCTACACCTTC
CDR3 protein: CSVVIGSGTADGYTF

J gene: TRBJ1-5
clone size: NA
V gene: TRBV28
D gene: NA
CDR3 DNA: TGTGCCAGCAGAAGCGACTTTCAGCAGCCCCAGCATTTT
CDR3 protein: CASRSDFQQPQHF

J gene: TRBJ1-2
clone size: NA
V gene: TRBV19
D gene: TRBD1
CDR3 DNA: TGTGCCAGTGGGGAAGGGGGCAACTATGGCTACACCTTC
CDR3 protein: CASGEGGNYGYTF

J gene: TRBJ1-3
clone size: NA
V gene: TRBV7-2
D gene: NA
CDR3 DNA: TGTGCCAGCAGCTTAGGCAGATCCCAAAACACCATATATTTT
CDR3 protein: CASSLGRSQNTIYF

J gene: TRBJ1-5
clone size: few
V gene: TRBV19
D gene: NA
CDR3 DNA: TGTGCCAGTAGTGAGTCCGTGCTGAGCAATCAGCCCCAGCATTTT
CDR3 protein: CASSESVLSNQPQHF

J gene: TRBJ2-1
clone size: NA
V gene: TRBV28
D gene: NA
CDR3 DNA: TGTGCCAGCAGTTTAGCGTACAGGGATGAGCAGTTCTTC
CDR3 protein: CASSLAYRDEQFF

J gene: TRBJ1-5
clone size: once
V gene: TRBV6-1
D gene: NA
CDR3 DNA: TGTGCCAGCAGTGGGAGTACTGACCAGAGATATAGCAATCAGCCCCAGCATTTT
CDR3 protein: CASSGSTDQRYSNQPQHF

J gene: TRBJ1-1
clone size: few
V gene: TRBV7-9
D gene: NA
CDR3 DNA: TGTGCCAGCAGCTGGGCCCGGATGAACACTGAAGCTTTCTTT
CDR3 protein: CASSWARMNTEAFF

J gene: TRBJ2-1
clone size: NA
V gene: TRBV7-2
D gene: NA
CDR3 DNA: TGTGCCAGCAGCTTATCTATCTCCGACTACAATGAGCAGTTCTTC
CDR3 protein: CASSLSISDYNEQFF

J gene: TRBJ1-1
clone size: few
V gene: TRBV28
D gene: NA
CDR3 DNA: TGTGCCAGCAGCCCGGGGGGCCGGAACACTGAAGCTTTCTTT
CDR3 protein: CASSPGGRNTEAFF

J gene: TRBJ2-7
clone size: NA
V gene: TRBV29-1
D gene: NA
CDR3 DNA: TGCAGCGTTGGAGGGCCTACAATTGAGCAGTACTTC
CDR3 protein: CSVGGPTIEQYF

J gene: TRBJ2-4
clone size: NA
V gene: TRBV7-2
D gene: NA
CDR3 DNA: TGTGCCAGCAGCGAGACAGTCCTCAAAAACATTCAGTACTTC
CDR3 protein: CASSETVLKNIQYF

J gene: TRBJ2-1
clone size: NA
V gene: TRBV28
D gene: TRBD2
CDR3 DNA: TGTGCCACCTTAGCGGGAGGGTACAATGAGCAGTTCTTC
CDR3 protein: CATLAGGYNEQFF

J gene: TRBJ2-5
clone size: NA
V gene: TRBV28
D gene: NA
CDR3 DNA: TGTGCCAGCAGTCCAGGCCGCGCGTACCAAGAGACCCAGTACTTC
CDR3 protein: CASSPGRAYQETQYF

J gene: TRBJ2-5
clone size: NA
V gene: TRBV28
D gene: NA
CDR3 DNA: TGTGCCAGCAGTTTAGGCAGGGGCCAGACCCAGTACTTC
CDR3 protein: CASSLGRGQTQYF

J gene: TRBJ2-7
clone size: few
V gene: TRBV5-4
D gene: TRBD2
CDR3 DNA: TGTGCCAGCAGCTTGGGCGGGAGAGTCGAGCAGTACTTC
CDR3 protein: CASSLGGRVEQYF

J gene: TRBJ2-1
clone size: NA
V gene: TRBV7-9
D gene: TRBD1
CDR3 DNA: TGTGCCAGCAGCTTACGCTCCGGGACAGGATCCCCCAATGAGCAGTTCTTC
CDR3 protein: CASSLRSGTGSPNEQFF

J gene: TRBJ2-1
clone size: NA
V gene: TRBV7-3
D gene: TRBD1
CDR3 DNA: TGTGCCAGCAGCTTAGGGGACAGGGTCAATGAGCAGTTCTTC
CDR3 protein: CASSLGDRVNEQFF

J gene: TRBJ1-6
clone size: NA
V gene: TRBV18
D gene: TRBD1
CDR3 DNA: TGTGCCAGCGCCCCGACAGGGCTTAATTCACCCCTCCACTTT
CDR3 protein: CASAPTGLNSPLHF

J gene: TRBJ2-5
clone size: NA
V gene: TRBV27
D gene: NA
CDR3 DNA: TGTGCCAGCAGTTCCACCTACAGGGCAGAGACCCAGTACTTC
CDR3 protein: CASSSTYRAETQYF

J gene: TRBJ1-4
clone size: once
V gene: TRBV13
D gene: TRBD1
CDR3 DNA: TGTGCCAGCAGCCTTCGACAGGGTGGGAGGAATGGAAAACTGTTTTTT
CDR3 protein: CASSLRQGGRNGKLFF

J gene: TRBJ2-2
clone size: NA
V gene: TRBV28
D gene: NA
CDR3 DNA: TGTGCCATTTCGTGGGCAGGGGTCGACGGGGAGCTGTTTTTT
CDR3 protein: CAISWAGVDGELFF

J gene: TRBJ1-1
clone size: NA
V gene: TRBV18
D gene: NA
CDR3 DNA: TGTGCCAGCTCACCCACCTTTAACAGGGAAACTGAAGCTTTCTTT
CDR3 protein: CASSPTFNRETEAFF

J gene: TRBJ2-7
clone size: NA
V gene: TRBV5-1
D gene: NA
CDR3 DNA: TGCGCCAGCAGCTTGGAGAGACACATCTACGAGCAGTACTTC
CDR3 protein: CASSLERHIYEQYF

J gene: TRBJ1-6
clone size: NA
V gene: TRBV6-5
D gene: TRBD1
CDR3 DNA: TGTGCCAGCAGTTTCAGACAGGGAACTAATTCACCCCTCCACTTT
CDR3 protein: CASSFRQGTNSPLHF

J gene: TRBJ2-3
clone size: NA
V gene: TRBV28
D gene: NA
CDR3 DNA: TGTGCCAGCAGTTTTACGGGGGACACAGATACGCAGTATTTT
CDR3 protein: CASSFTGDTDTQYF

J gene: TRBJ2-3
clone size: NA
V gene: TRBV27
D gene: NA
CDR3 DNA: TGTGCCAGCATTAACAGGGTAACAGATACGCAGTATTTT
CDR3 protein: CASINRVTDTQYF

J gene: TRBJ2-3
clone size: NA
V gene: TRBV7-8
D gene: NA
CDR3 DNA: TGTGCCAGCAGCTTAGCCGGTTCTACGCAGTATTTT
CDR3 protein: CASSLAGSTQYF

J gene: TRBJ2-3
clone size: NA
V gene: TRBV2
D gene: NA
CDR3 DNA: TGTGCCAGCACACCCCAGTCCGCAGATACGCAGTATTTT
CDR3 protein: CASTPQSADTQYF

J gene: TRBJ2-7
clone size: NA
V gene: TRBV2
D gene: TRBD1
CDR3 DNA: TGTGCCAGCAGTGGGCAGGGGGCCGGCGAGCAGTACTTC
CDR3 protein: CASSGQGAGEQYF

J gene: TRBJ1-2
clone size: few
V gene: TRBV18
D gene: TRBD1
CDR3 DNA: TGTGCCAGCTCACCACCTTCCCAGGGGGCCCAAGGCTATGGCTACACCTTC
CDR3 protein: CASSPPSQGAQGYGYTF

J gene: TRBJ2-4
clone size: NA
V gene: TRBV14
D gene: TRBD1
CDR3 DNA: TGTGCCAGCAGCCTAGGGGGCCTTGACATTCAGTACTTC
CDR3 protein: CASSLGGLDIQYF

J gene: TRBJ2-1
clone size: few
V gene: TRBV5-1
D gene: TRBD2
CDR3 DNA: TGCGCCAGCAGCTCCTCGCCGTTAGGGACTAGCGGGAGAAATGAGCAGTTCTTC
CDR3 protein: CASSSSPLGTSGRNEQFF

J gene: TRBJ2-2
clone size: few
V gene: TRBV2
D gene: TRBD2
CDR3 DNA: TGTGCCAGCAGCAAAGCGGGATTTAGCGGGAGGGCCCGGACCGGGGAGCTGTTTTTT
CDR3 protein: CASSKAGFSGRARTGELFF

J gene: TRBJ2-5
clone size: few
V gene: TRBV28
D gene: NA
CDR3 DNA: TGTGCCAGCAACCGGGAGCTTACTCAAGAGACCCAGTACTTC
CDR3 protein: CASNRELTQETQYF